This T cell receptor beta chain was recorded in a study of PD-1 blockade in classical Hodgkin lymphoma. Profiling relied on immunoSEQ multiplex PCR, and the TCRdb table lists in-frame clones only, not all of them. The table records 12,000 or so clones, approximately 90% of them present only once. Every patient relapsed after autologous stem cell transplantation, and brentuximab vedotin exposure varied. In the case of this clone: Its antigen is not identified.

The germline CDR1 and CDR2 sequences are SGHAT and FQNNGV. V was cut by 1 base and J by 3 bases, with 18 bases left in between. This CDR3 is built from 17 residues. Study-level findings and limits: Newly diagnosed patients reportedly had lower baseline TCR diversity than healthy donors.

The sequenced sample was peripheral blood mononuclear cells (PBMCs), obtained at baseline. V and J are TRBV11-2 and TRBJ1-2, with a possible D match to TRBD1 (5 bases). This receptor was taken from a human donor with classical Hodgkin lymphoma. CDR3 nucleotides: TGTGCCAGCAGCTTAGGCCTTATCGTGGGGCGGGACTATGGCTACACCTTC. Translated: CASSLGLIVGRDYGYTF. The full variable domain, in which reference TRBV11-2 and TRBJ1-2 provide the parts outside the CDR3, is EAGVAQSPRYKIIEKRQSVAFWCNPISGHATLYWYQQILGQGPKLLIQFQNNGVVDDSQLPKDRFSAERLKGVDSTLKIQPAKLEDSAVYLCASSLGLIVGRDYGYTFGSGTRLTVV.